Sequencing of this T cell receptor (beta chain) was carried out in a study of blood T cell repertoires in COVID-19. For the study at large: Whether acute or convalescent, the COVID-19 samples came from the United States, Italy and Spain. The cDNA or gDNA used as material had been derived from T cells, B-cell-depleted T cells, or PBMCs.

This clone has a single count. Recovered status applied to Cohort 3 donors who had two consecutive negative PCRs. It also applied to those with clearance or with symptom resolution. Repertoires were generated with immunoSEQ multiplex PCR, while TCRdb's copy carries only in-frame clones and drops some. The table has around 310,000 clones, roughly 91% seen once. This CDR3 spans 15 amino acids. The germline CDR1 and CDR2 sequences are LGHDT and YNNKEL (reference sequence). Between the trimmed V and J ends, which lost 4 bases and 5 bases, there was a span of 14 bases. V is TRBV3-1 (or the pseudogene TRBV3-2) and J is TRBJ2-2; D unresolved. The specimen was PBMCs or T cells enriched from blood (not recorded which). The TCR was taken from a woman aged 25 to 39 who had recovered from COVID-19. This CDR3 reads CASSPRYLLTGELFF. For the CDR3, the DNA is TGTGCCAGCAGCCCCCGTTATCTCTTAACCGGGGAGCTGTTTTTT.